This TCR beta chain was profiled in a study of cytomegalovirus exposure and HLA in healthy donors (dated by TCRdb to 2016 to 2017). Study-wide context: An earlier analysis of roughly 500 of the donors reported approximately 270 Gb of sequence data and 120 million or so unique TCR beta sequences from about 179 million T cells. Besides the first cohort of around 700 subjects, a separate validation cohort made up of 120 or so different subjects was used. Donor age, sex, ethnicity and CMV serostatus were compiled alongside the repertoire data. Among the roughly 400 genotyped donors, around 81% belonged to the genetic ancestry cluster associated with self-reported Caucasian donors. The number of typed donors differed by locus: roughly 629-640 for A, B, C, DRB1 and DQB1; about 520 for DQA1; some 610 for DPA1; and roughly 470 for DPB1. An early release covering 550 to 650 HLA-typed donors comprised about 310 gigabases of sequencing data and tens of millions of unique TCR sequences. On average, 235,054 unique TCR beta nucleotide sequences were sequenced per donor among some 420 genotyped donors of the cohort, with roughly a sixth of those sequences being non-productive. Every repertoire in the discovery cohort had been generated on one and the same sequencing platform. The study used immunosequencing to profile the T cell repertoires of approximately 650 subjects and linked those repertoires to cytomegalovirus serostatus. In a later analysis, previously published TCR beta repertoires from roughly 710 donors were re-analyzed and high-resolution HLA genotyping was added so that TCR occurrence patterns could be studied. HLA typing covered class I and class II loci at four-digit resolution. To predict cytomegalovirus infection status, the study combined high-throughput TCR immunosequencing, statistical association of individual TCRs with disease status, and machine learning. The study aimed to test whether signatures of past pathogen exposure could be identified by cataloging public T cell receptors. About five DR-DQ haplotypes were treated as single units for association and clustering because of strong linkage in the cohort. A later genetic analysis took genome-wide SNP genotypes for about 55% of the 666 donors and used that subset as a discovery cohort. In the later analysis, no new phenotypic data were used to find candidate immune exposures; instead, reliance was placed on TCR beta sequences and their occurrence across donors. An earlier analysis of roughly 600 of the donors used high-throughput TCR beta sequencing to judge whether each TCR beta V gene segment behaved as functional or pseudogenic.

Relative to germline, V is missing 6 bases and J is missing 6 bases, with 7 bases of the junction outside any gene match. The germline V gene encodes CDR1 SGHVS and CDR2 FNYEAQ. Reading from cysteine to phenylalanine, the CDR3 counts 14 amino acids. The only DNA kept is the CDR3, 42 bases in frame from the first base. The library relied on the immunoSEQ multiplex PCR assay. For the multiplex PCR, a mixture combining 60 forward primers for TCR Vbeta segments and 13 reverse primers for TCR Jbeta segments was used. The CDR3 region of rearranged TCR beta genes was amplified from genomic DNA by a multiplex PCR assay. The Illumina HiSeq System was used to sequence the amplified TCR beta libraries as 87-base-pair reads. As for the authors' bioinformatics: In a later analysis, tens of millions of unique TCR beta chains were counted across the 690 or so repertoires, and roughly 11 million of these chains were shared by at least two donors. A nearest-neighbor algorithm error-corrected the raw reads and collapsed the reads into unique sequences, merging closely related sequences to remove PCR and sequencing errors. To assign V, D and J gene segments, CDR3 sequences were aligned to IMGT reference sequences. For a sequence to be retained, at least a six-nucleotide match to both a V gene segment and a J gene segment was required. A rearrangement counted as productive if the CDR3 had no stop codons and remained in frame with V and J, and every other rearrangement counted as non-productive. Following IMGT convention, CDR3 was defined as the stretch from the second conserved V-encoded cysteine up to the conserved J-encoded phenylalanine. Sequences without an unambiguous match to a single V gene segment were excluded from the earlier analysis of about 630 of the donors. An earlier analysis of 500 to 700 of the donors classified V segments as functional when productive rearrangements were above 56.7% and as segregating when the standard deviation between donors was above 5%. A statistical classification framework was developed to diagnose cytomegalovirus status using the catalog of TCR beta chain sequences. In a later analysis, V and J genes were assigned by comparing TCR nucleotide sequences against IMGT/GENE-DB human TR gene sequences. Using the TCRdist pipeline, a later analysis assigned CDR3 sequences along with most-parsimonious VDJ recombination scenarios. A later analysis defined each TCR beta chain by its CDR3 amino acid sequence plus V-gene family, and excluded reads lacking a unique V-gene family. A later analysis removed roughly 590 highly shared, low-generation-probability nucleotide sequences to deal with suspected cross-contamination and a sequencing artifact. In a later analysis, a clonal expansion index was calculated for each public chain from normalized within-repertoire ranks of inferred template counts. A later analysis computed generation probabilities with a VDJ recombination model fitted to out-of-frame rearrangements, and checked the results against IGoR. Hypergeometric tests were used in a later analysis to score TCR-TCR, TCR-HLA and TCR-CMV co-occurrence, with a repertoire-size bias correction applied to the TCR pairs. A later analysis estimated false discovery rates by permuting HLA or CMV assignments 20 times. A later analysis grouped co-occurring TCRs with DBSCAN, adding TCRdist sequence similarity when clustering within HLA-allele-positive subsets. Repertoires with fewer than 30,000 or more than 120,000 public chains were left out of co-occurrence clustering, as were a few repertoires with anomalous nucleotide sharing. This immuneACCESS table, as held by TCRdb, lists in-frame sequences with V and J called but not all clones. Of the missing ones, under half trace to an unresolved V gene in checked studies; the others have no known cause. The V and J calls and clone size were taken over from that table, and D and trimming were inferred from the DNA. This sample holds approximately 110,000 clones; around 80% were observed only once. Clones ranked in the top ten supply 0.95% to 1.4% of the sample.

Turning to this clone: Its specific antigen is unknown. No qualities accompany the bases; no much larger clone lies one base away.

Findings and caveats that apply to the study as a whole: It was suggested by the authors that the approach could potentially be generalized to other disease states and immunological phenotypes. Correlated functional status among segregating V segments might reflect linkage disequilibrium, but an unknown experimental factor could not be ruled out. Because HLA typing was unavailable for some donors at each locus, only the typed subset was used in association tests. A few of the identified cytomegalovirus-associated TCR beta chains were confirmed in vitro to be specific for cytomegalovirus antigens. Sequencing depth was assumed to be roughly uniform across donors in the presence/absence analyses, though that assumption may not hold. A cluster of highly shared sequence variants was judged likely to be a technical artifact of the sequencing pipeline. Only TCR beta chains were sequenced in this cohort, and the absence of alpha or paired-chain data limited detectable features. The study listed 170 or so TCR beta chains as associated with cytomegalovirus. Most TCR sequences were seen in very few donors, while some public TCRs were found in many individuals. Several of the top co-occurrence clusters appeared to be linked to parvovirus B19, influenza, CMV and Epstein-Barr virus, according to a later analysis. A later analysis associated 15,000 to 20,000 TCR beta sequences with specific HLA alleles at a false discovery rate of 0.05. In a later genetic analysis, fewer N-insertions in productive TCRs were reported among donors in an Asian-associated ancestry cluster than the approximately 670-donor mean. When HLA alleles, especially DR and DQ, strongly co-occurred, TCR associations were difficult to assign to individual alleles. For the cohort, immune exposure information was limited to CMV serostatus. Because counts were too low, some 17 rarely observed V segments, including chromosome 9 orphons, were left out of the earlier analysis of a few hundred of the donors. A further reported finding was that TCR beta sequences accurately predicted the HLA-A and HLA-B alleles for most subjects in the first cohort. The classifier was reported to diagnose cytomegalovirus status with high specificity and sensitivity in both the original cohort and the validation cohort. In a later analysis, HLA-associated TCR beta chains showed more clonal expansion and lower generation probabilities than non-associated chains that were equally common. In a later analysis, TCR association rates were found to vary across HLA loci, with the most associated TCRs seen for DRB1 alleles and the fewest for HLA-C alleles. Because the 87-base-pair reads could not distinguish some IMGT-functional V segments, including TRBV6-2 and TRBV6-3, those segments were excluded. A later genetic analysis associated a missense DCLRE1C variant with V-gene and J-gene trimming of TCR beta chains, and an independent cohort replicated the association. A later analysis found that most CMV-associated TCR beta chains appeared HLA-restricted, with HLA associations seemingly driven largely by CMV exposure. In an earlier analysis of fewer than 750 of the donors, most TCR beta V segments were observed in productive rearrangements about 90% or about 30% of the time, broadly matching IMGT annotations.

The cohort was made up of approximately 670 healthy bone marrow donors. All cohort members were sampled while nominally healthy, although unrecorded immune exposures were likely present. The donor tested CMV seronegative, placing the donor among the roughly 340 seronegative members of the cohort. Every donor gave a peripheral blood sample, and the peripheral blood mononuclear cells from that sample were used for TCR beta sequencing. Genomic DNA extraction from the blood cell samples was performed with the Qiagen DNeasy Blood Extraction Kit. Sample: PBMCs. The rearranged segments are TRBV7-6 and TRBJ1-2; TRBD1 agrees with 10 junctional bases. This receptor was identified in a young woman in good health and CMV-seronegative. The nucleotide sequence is TGTGCCAGCAGGAGTGGGACAGGGGAAGATGGCTACACCTTC. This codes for CASRSGTGEDGYTF.